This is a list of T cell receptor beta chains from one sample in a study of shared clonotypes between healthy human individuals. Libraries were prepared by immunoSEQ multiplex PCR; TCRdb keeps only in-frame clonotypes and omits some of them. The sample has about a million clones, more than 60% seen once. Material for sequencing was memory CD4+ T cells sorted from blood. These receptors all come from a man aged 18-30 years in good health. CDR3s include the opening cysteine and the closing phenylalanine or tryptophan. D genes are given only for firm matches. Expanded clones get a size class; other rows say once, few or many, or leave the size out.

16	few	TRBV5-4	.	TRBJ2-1	TGTGCCAGCAGCTTTGATGTGGGGGGGCTAGGAAATGAGCAGTTCTTC	CASSFDVGGLGNEQFF
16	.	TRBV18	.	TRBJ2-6	TGTGCCAGCTCACTTACCACAGGGTCTGGGGCCAACGTCCTGACTTTC	CASSLTTGSGANVLTF
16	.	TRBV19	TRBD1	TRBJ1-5	TGTGCCAGCGCGGACAGGGGTAGGAAGGGTGATCAGCCCCAGCATTTT	CASADRGRKGDQPQHF
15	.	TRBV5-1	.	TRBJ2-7	TGCGCCAGCAGCCCCTCGGGGGCGAGCTCCTACGAGCAGTACTTC	CASSPSGASSYEQYF
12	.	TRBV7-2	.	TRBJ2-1	TGTGCCAGCAAAAAGGGGCGGAGGGAGCAGTTCTTC	CASKKGRREQFF
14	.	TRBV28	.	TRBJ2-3	TGTGCCAGCAGTTCCTTAAGGGGTCCAGATACGCAGTATTTT	CASSSLRGPDTQYF
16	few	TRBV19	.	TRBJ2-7	TGTGCCAGTAGTATGGGGAGTTCTCCGTTCTCCTACGAGCAGTACTTC	CASSMGSSPFSYEQYF
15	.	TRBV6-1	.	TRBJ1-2	TGTGCCAGCAGTTCACACAGGCCGGCTACAATCGGCTACACCTTC	CASSSHRPATIGYTF
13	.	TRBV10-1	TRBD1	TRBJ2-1	TGCGCCAGCAGCCGGGACAGGGCCGGTGAGCAGTTCTTC	CASSRDRAGEQFF
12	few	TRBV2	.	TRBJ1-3	TGTGCCAGCAGTGAACAAGGAAACACCATATATTTT	CASSEQGNTIYF
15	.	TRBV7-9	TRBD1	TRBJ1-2	TGTGCCAGCAGCTCCGGGACAGGGGGTAACTATGGCTACACCTTC	CASSSGTGGNYGYTF
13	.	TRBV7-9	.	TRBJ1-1	TGTGCCAGCAGCTCCTCCGGGCCCAATGAAGCTTTCTTT	CASSSSGPNEAFF
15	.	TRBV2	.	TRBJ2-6	TGTGCCAGCAGTTCAGCGAGCTCTGGGGCCAACGTCCTGACTTTC	CASSSASSGANVLTF
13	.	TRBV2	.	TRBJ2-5	TGTGCCAGCAGCTGGGACCCCTCGCGGTCCCAGTACTTC	CASSWDPSRSQYF
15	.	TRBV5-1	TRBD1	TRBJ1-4	TGCGCCAGCAGCCTTGGACAGGGGGTTAGGGAAAAACTGTTTTTT	CASSLGQGVREKLFF
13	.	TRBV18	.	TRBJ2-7	TGTGCCAGCTCACCCCTCGGCACCTACGAGCAGTACTTC	CASSPLGTYEQYF
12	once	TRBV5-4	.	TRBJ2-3	TGTGCCAGCAGCCAGAATACAGATACGCAGTATTTT	CASSQNTDTQYF
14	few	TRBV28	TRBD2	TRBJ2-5	TGTGCCAGCAGCGGGGCGGGGGGTGTCGAGACCCAGTACTTC	CASSGAGGVETQYF
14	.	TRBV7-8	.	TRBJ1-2	TGTGCCAGCAGCCCCCGTTCCGGGGGCAGGGGCTACACCTTC	CASSPRSGGRGYTF
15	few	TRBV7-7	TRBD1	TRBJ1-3	TGTGCTAGGACAGGGGCCCACAACTCTGGAAACACCATATATTTT	CARTGAHNSGNTIYF
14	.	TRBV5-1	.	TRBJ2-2	TGCGCCAGCAGCCATGCGGGATCCACCGGGGAGCTGTTTTTT	CASSHAGSTGELFF
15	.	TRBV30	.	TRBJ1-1	TGTGCCTGGAACAGGGTAAATACTCGGAACACTGAAGCTTTCTTT	CAWNRVNTRNTEAFF
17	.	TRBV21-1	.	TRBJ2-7	TGTGCCAGCAGCAAAGATCGAGTCCTTCCTTCTCCTTACGAGCAGTACTTC	CASSKDRVLPSPYEQYF
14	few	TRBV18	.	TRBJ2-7	TGTGCCAGCTCACGTTTTAGGACCGTCTACGAGCAGTACTTC	CASSRFRTVYEQYF
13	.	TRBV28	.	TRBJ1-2	TGTGCCAGCAGTTTAGGGCAGTTCTATGGCTACACCTTC	CASSLGQFYGYTF
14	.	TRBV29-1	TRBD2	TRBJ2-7	TGCAGCGTTGCGATTAGCGGGGGGTTCTCCGAGCAGTACTTC	CSVAISGGFSEQYF
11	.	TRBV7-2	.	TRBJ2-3	TGTGCCTCAAGTCCCGCGGATACGCAGTATTTT	CASSPADTQYF
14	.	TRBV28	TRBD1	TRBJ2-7	TGTGCCAGCATGAGTGGTCAGGGGGCTTACGAGCAGTACTTC	CASMSGQGAYEQYF
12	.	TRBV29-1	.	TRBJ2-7	TGCAGCGTCTCTGACGGGGGTTACGAGCAGTACTTC	CSVSDGGYEQYF
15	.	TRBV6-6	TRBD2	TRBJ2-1	TGTGCCAGCAGCCGGACTAGCGGGGGGGCCAATGAGCAGTTCTTC	CASSRTSGGANEQFF
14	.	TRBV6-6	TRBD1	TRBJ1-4	TGTGCCAGCAGGCGAACAGGGGGCGAGGAAAAACTGTTTTTT	CASRRTGGEEKLFF
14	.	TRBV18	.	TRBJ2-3	TGTGCCAGCTCACCACTTGGGCCCGGGGATACGCAGTATTTT	CASSPLGPGDTQYF
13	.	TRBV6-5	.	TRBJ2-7	TGTGCCAGCAGCACCGGGAGAAGCTACGAGCAGTACTTC	CASSTGRSYEQYF
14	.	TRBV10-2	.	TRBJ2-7	TGCGCCAGCACCCGAAACTTCCAGAATTACGAGCAGTACTTC	CASTRNFQNYEQYF
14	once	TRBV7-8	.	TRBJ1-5	TGTGCCAGCAGCCCATTAAACCGGAATCAGCCCCAGCATTTT	CASSPLNRNQPQHF
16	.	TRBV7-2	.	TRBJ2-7	TGTGCCAGCAGCTTAAATCGACTCCTTTCCTCCTACGAGCAGTACTTC	CASSLNRLLSSYEQYF
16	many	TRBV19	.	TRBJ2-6	TGTGCCAGTAGTATGGGTGGGGACTCTGGGGCCAACGTCCTGACTTTC	CASSMGGDSGANVLTF
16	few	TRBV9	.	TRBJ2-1	TGTGCCAGCAGCGTACGCCCGCAGAGCTCCTACAATGAGCAGTTCTTC	CASSVRPQSSYNEQFF
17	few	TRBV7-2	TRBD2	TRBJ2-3	TGTGCCAGCAGCTTAGTAGGCGGGGGACTGAACACAGATACGCAGTATTTT	CASSLVGGGLNTDTQYF
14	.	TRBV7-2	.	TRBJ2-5	TGTGCCAGCAGCCGAGCCAGGGGGGAGGAGACCCAGTACTTC	CASSRARGEETQYF
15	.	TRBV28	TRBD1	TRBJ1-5	TGTGCCAGCAGTCTGTCACGGACAGGGCGTCAGCCCCAGCATTTT	CASSLSRTGRQPQHF
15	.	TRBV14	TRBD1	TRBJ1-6	TGTGCCAGCAGCCCCGGACAGGATTATAATTCACCCCTCCACTTT	CASSPGQDYNSPLHF
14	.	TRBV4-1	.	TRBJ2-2	TGCGCCAGCAGCCAATTTATAGTGGCCGGGGAGCTGTTTTTT	CASSQFIVAGELFF
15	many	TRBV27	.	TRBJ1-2	TGTGCCAGCGCCCTTAATACCCCGGGACACTATGGCTACACCTTC	CASALNTPGHYGYTF
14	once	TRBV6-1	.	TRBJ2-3	TGTGCCACACCTAAACAGCTGGGCACAGATACGCAGTATTTT	CATPKQLGTDTQYF
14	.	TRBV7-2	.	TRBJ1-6	TGTGCCAGCAGCTTAGTAACCAGTAATTCACCCCTCCACTTT	CASSLVTSNSPLHF
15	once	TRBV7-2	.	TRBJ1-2	TGTGCCAGCAGCTTAGCGTTGGCAGGGATCGGTGGCTACACCTTC	CASSLALAGIGGYTF
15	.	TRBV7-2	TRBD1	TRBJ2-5	TGTGCCAGCAGCTTAGCGCCGACAGGGACAGAGACCCAGTACTTC	CASSLAPTGTETQYF
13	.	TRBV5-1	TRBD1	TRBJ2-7	TGCGCCAGCAGCATCGGGACAGGAAACGAGCAGTACTTC	CASSIGTGNEQYF
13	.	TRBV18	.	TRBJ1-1	TGTGCCAGCTCCGTGGACAAGAACACTGAAGCTTTCTTT	CASSVDKNTEAFF
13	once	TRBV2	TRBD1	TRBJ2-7	TGTGCCAGCAAGGGGACAGGGTCCTACGAGCAGTACTTC	CASKGTGSYEQYF
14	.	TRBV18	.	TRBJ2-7	TGTGCCAGCTCACCTCCGGACAGGAGGGTCGAGCAGTACTTC	CASSPPDRRVEQYF
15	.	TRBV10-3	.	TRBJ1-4	TGTGCCATCAGTGAGTCGGGGGGAGCTAATGAAAAACTGTTTTTT	CAISESGGANEKLFF
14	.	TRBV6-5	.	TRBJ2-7	TGTGCCAGCAGCCCCGCAGGTGGCCTTTACGAGCAGTACTTC	CASSPAGGLYEQYF
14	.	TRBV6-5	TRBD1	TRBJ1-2	TGTGCCAGCAGTTACGAAGGGGGCCGTAATGGCTACACCTTC	CASSYEGGRNGYTF
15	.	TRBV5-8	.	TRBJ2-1	TGTGCCAGCACCCGGGGGGACACTAACTACAATGAGCAGTTCTTC	CASTRGDTNYNEQFF
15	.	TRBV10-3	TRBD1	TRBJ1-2	TGTGCCATCAGCAGGGACAGGGGGCTTGACTATGGCTACACCTTC	CAISRDRGLDYGYTF
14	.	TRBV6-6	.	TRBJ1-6	TGTGCCAGCAGTTACCAGCCTGGGAATTCACCCCTCCACTTT	CASSYQPGNSPLHF
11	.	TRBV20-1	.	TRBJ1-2	TGCAAACCAGCTCAGGGAAATGGCTACACCTTC	CKPAQGNGYTF
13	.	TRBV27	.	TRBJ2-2	TGTGCCAGCAGAGACAGGAACACCGGGGAGCTGTTTTTT	CASRDRNTGELFF